This T cell receptor (beta chain) was captured in a study of cytomegalovirus exposure and HLA in healthy donors. In the study overall: About 77 million unique TCRs from HLA-typed donors made up an early data release.

PCR amplification relied on 60 Vbeta primers (plus 13 Jbeta primers). Sequencing was performed with immunoSEQ multiplex PCR; in TCRdb, only in-frame clones are kept and a portion is missing. The table includes about 200,000 clones, roughly 80% detected once. This CDR3 is built from 16 residues. V was pared by 5 bases and J by 6 bases, with 7 bases of the junction left unmatched. CDR1 and CDR2 (germline): MNHNY, SVGAGI (reference sequence). The sequence was obtained from a woman between 40 and 50 years old in good health and CMV-seronegative. This rearrangement joins TRBV6-6 to TRBJ2-1; the match to TRBD2 covers 13 bases. The specimen sequenced was PBMCs. The CDR3 reads CASSTGTSGNPNEQFF. The CDR3 region has the DNA TGTGCCAGCAGTACTGGGACTAGCGGGAACCCCAATGAGCAGTTCTTC.